These 12 T cell receptor beta chains came from one sample sequenced in a study of cytomegalovirus exposure and HLA in healthy donors. The PCR made use of 60 Vbeta and 13 Jbeta primers. The assay was immunoSEQ multiplex PCR, and TCRdb's table has in-frame clones only and misses some. In the table there are hundreds of thousands of clones, approximately 70% of which are singletons. The specimen was PBMCs. These receptors were obtained from a female donor in good health and CMV-seronegative.

The chain is built from TRBV25-1 and TRBJ1-6, with D uncertain. The CDR3 is 15 amino acids. CDR1 and CDR2 from the germline V gene are MGHDK and SYGVNS. V gave up 2 bases and J gave up 10 bases, with 15 bases separating them. CDR3 sequence reads: CASSEVELGSSPLHF. The DNA of the CDR3 is TGTGCCAGCAGTGAAGTAGAGTTGGGCTCATCACCCCTCCACTTT.

The J gene is TRBJ2-5, the V gene TRBV7-2, with TRBD2 matching over 11 bases. Germline values: CDR1 SGHTA, CDR2 FQGNSA. The CDR3 spans 14 residues. Unmatched junction bases numbered 2, after V lost 5 bases and J lost 3 bases. Here the CDR3 reads CASSQGLAEETQYF. The CDR3, as DNA: TGTGCCAGCAGCCAGGGACTAGCGGAAGAGACCCAGTACTTC.

The V gene is TRBV5-1, the J gene TRBJ2-3, with unresolved D. V dropped 1 base and J dropped 1 base, with 4 bases sitting between them. The CDR3 totals 13 residues. The germline V gene has CDR1 SGHRS and CDR2 YFSETQ. CDR3 sequence (DNA): TGCGCCAGCAGCTTGAGCGGCACAGATACGCAGTATTTT. As protein: CASSLSGTDTQYF.

The J gene is TRBJ2-7, the V gene TRBV6-5, with TRBD2 matching over 7 bases. The germline gives CDR1 MNHEY, CDR2 SVGAGI. The CDR3 sequence is 16 residues long. V was clipped by 0 bases and J by 2 bases; unmatched bases: 7. DNA for the CDR3: TGTGCCAGCAGTTACTCGCGGCGGGAGCCAACCTACGAGCAGTACTTC. Translating it yields CASSYSRREPTYEQYF.

The gene calls are TRBV21-1 and TRBJ1-5; TRBD1 reflects the table's D call only, with no check against the DNA. TRBV21-1 is shown as a pseudogene. The CDR3 consists of 18 residues. The CDR3 here is CASSKDRPGGLSNQPQHF. The CDR3 nucleotides read TGTGCCAGCAGCAAAGACCGACCAGGGGGATTGAGCAATCAGCCCCAGCATTTT.

This clone came up a few times. One junction end does not reproduce the germline sequence, and a read error may be involved. This chain connects TRBV7-6 to TRBJ2-1; perhaps TRBD2 as D (7 bases). This CDR3 contains 14 residues. Per germline, CDR1 SGHVS and CDR2 FNYEAQ. DNA for the CDR3: TGTGCCAGCAGCTTAGATCTAGGGGGAGGGCCTCGGATCTTC. Amino acids: CASSLDLGGGPRIF.

This clone is a singleton in its sample. V gene TRBV6-5 combines with J gene TRBJ2-3; TRBD2 agrees at 7 bases. With 2 bases clipped from V and 1 base from J, the junction kept 3 bases outside the gene matches. Germline CDR1 is MNHEY and CDR2 is SVGAGI. The CDR3 covers 15 residues. The DNA of the CDR3 is TGTGCCAGCAGTTACGGGGGAGGGGGCACAGATACGCAGTATTTT. Its translation: CASSYGGGGTDTQYF.

The chain carries TRBV18 and TRBJ2-3; 13 bases align to TRBD2. V lost 1 base, J lost 5 bases, and 12 bases stayed unmatched. This CDR3 has 19 amino acids. Germline lookup yields CDR1 KGHSH and CDR2 LQKENI. As DNA, the CDR3 is TGTGCCAGCTCACCACTTTTAAGGACTAGCGGGAGTTCCGGAGATACGCAGTATTTT. Translation: CASSPLLRTSGSSGDTQYF.

The chain employs TRBV19 and TRBJ2-1, with D possibly being TRBD2 (5 bases). Germline CDR1 LNHDA, CDR2 SQIVND (reference sequence). The ends were cut back, 5 bases at V and 3 bases at J, with 11 bases in the middle. CDR3 size: 14 residues. The DNA for the CDR3 is TGTGCCAGTAGTTTAAGCGGTTACTACAATGAGCAGTTCTTC. Amino acid sequence: CASSLSGYYNEQFF.

On this clone itself: This specimen includes other DNA sequences encoding the same CDR3. The CDR3 protein is CASSLGLRNEKLFF. The CDR3 DNA is TGCGCCAGCAGCTTGGGACTGAGAAATGAAAAACTGTTTTTT. The chain uses TRBV5-1 and TRBJ1-4; D unresolved. Trimming left V 0 bases short and J 5 bases short, with 8 bases between. This CDR3 comprises 14 residues. The germline V gene encodes CDR1 SGHRS and CDR2 YFSETQ. Full variable domain (missing parts from reference TRBV5-1 and TRBJ1-4): KAGVTQTPRYLIKTRGQQVTLSCSPISGHRSVSWYQQTPGQGLQFLFEYFSETQRNKGNFPGRFSGRQFSNSRSEMNVSTLELGDSALYLCASSLGLRNEKLFFGSGTQLSVL.

The CDR3 DNA is TGCGCCAGCAGCGAAAGCGGGATGAAGAACACCGGGGAGCTGTTTTTT. Translating it yields CASSESGMKNTGELFF. The rearrangement joins TRBV5-1 to TRBJ2-2, with 7 bases fitting TRBD2. The CDR3 length is 16 residues. Germline V gene data show CDR1 as SGHRS and CDR2 as YFSETQ. Trimming at V came to 4 bases and at J to 1 base, leaving 7 bases not matched to a gene.

This clone was observed once. CDR3 sequence (DNA): TGCGCCAGCAGCGCGGACAGGGTGCTCAGTACGCAGTATTTT. Its translation is CASSADRVLSTQYF. The chain couples TRBV5-1 to TRBJ2-3, with 8 nucleotides matching TRBD1. From germline, CDR1 is SGHRS and CDR2 YFSETQ. This CDR3 is built from 14 residues. Trimming at V came to 4 bases and at J to 8 bases, leaving 9 bases not matched to a gene.